A selection of T cell receptor beta chains follows, all from one sample in a study of a mutant IDH1 vaccine in newly diagnosed glioma. TCRdb's copy holds only in-frame clones and misses some; the assay was immunoSEQ multiplex PCR. The data show roughly 110,000 clones, 75% to 90% seen once. Which antigens these TCRs recognize remains unknown. Sequences were derived from PBMCs, sampled from a glioma patient whose treatment included an IDH1 peptide vaccine. These TCRs come from a woman in her fifties or sixties with glioma. The CDR3 runs from the conserved cysteine through the conserved F or W. The order of the fields is CDR3 protein, CDR3 DNA, D gene, clone size, J gene, V gene. D genes are given only for firm matches. Rows give clone size only sometimes, using once, few, many, or a class for an expanded clone.

CDR3aa: CASSRQGMAKNIQYF; CDR3nt: TGTGCCAGCAGCCGACAGGGGATGGCCAAAAACATTCAGTACTTC; d_gene: TRBD1; abundance: .; j_gene: TRBJ2-4; v_gene: TRBV27
CDR3aa: CASSLGTGIVGGHGYTF; CDR3nt: TGTGCCAGCAGTTTGGGGACAGGGATTGTCGGGGGTCATGGCTACACCTTC; d_gene: TRBD1; abundance: .; j_gene: TRBJ1-2; v_gene: TRBV28
CDR3aa: CSVEGLLAGISYNEQFF; CDR3nt: TGCAGCGTTGAAGGCCTACTAGCGGGAATCTCCTACAATGAGCAGTTCTTC; d_gene: TRBD2; abundance: .; j_gene: TRBJ2-1; v_gene: TRBV29-1
CDR3aa: CASSHLESTEAFF; CDR3nt: TGTGCCAGCAGCCACCTAGAGAGCACTGAAGCTTTCTTT; d_gene: .; abundance: once; j_gene: TRBJ1-1; v_gene: TRBV6-1
CDR3aa: CASSPGDSYGGYTF; CDR3nt: TGTGCCAGCAGTCCCGGGGACAGTTATGGTGGCTACACCTTC; d_gene: TRBD1; abundance: .; j_gene: TRBJ1-2; v_gene: TRBV25-1
CDR3aa: CASSPGTGAYEKLFF; CDR3nt: TGTGCCAGCAGCCCCGGGACAGGGGCGTATGAAAAACTGTTTTTT; d_gene: TRBD1; abundance: once; j_gene: TRBJ1-4; v_gene: TRBV7-6
CDR3aa: CASSYGGSGTYEQYF; CDR3nt: TGTGCCAGCAGTTACGGCGGGAGTGGCACCTACGAGCAGTACTTC; d_gene: TRBD2; abundance: once; j_gene: TRBJ2-7; v_gene: TRBV6-5
CDR3aa: CASSLAGRTGIQYF; CDR3nt: TGTGCCAGCAGCTTAGCGGGACGTACTGGCATTCAGTACTTC; d_gene: .; abundance: .; j_gene: TRBJ2-4; v_gene: TRBV7-8
CDR3aa: CASSPAGVFNEQFF; CDR3nt: TGTGCCAGCAGTCCAGCGGGAGTCTTCAATGAGCAGTTCTTC; d_gene: TRBD2; abundance: .; j_gene: TRBJ2-1; v_gene: TRBV6-5
CDR3aa: CASTWTENTEAFF; CDR3nt: TGTGCCAGCACCTGGACGGAGAACACTGAAGCTTTCTTT; d_gene: .; abundance: .; j_gene: TRBJ1-1; v_gene: TRBV5-6
CDR3aa: CASSLDPTPSSGSNQETQYF; CDR3nt: TGTGCCAGCAGCTTAGACCCCACCCCATCTAGCGGGAGCAACCAAGAGACCCAGTACTTC; d_gene: TRBD2; abundance: once; j_gene: TRBJ2-5; v_gene: TRBV7-8
CDR3aa: CASSGQGNSYEQYF; CDR3nt: TGTGCCAGCAGCGGACAGGGAAACTCCTACGAGCAGTACTTC; d_gene: TRBD1; abundance: .; j_gene: TRBJ2-7; v_gene: TRBV9
CDR3aa: CASSSSHFTGTGGASSYNSPLHF; CDR3nt: TGTGCCAGCAGTTCCTCACACTTTACCGGGACAGGGGGCGCCAGCTCCTATAATTCACCCCTCCACTTT; d_gene: TRBD1; abundance: .; j_gene: TRBJ1-6; v_gene: TRBV27
CDR3aa: CAGRGLGNQPQHF; CDR3nt: TGTGCTGGGAGAGGGTTGGGTAATCAGCCCCAGCATTTT; d_gene: .; abundance: .; j_gene: TRBJ1-5; v_gene: TRBV6-1
CDR3aa: CASSPGQSTNEKLFF; CDR3nt: TGTGCCAGCAGTCCGGGACAGTCAACTAATGAAAAACTGTTTTTT; d_gene: TRBD1; abundance: .; j_gene: TRBJ1-4; v_gene: TRBV7-9
CDR3aa: CASSIGTSGRTYTDTQYF; CDR3nt: TGTGCCAGTAGTATAGGGACTAGCGGGAGGACCTACACAGATACGCAGTATTTT; d_gene: TRBD2; abundance: once; j_gene: TRBJ2-3; v_gene: TRBV19
CDR3aa: CASWGVTVNTEAFF; CDR3nt: TGTGCCAGCTGGGGGGTGACGGTGAACACTGAAGCTTTCTTT; d_gene: .; abundance: .; j_gene: TRBJ1-1; v_gene: TRBV5-5
CDR3aa: CASSGPGTGRYF; CDR3nt: TGTGCCAGCAGCGGCCCCGGGACAGGGAGGTATTTT; d_gene: TRBD1; abundance: .; j_gene: TRBJ2-3; v_gene: TRBV7-9